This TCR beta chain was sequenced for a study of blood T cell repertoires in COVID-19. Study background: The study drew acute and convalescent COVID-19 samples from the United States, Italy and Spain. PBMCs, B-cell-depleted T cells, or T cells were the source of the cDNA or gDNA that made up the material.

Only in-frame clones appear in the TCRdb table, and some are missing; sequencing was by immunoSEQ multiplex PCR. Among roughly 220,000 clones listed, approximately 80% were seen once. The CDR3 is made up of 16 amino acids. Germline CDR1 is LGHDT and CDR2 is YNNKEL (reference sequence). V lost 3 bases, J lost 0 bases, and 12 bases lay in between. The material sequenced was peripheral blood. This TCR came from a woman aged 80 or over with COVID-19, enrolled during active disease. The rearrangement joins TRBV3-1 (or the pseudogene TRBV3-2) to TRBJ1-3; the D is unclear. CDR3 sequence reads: CASSHPRRTSGNTIYF. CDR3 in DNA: TGTGCCAGCAGCCACCCCAGGCGCACCTCTGGAAACACCATATATTTT.